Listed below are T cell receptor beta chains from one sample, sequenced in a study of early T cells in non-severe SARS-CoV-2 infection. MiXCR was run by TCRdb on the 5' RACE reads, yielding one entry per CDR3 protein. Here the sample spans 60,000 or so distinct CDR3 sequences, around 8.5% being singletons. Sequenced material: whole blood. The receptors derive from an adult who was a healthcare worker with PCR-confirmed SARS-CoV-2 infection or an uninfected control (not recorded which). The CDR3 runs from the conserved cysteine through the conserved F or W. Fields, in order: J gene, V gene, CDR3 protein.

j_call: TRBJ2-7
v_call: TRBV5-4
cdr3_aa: CASSLGTAGQYF

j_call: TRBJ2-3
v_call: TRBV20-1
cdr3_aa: CSARDPRGSTDTQYF

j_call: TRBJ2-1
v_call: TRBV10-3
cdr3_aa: CAAQGTGGYNEQFF

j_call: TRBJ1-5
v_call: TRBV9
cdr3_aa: CASGDLYQPQHF

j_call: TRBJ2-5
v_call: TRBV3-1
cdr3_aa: CASSQDHREETQYF

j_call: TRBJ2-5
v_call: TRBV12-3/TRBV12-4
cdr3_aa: CASRPGVLETQYF

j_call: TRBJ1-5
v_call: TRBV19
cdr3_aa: CASGKGQTGNQPQHF

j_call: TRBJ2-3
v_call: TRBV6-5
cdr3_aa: CASSGTGSTDTQYF

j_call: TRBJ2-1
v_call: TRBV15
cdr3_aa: CATSGLEEQFF

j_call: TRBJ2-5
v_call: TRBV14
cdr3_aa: CASSQGGAGTQYF

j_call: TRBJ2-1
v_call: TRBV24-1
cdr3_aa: CATSKGLLGDEQFF

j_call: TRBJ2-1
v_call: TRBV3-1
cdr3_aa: CASSQTGTGVYNEQFF

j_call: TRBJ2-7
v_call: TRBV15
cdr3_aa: CATSTRAGDNEQYF

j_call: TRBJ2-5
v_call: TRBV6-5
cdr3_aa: CASSTRQGAETQYF

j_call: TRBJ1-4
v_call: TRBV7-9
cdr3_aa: CASSQPGNGNEKLFF

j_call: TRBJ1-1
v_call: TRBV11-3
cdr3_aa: CASSLDNTEAFF

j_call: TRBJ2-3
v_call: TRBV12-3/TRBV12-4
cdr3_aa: CASRSSSTDTQYF

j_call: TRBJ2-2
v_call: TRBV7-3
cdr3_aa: CASSRQDAGELFF